These 16 T cell receptor beta chains were all obtained from the same sample, sequenced in a study of CD8 T cells in ankylosing spondylitis. TCRdb fed the 5' RACE reads into MiXCR, producing one record per CDR3 protein. Of 190,000 or so distinct CDR3 sequences in the sample, over 10% were seen once. Sequencing was performed on blood, either unsorted or a sorted T cell fraction (not recorded which). These receptors were obtained from a male donor with ankylosing spondylitis or in good health (not recorded which).

This clonotype has a handful of counts. The chain employs TRBV27 and TRBJ2-1; 11 bases are shared with TRBD1. After removal of 1 base from V and 6 bases from J, the junction contained 2 bases not matched to a gene. This CDR3 region has 15 residues. Germline V gives CDR1 MNHEY, CDR2 SMNVEV (reference sequence). CDR3 DNA sequence: TGTGCCAGCAGTTTATATGGGACAGGGGGCAATGAGCAGTTCTTC. This codes for CASSLYGTGGNEQFF.

The gene calls are TRBV10-2 and TRBJ2-3, with D possibly TRBD2 on 6 matching bases. Trimming took off 0 bases at V and 5 bases at J, with 12 bases between the two ends. The CDR3 spans 15 residues. The germline CDR1 and CDR2 sequences are WSHSY and SAAADI. CDR3 sequence: CASSESIAGRDTQYF. Written as DNA, the CDR3 is TGCGCCAGCAGTGAGTCGATCGCGGGAAGAGATACGCAGTATTTT.

This clonotype appeared a few times. The genes are TRBV5-1 and TRBJ2-7, with TRBD2 identical over 13 bases. V was clipped by 0 bases and J by 3 bases; unmatched bases: 0. Germline CDR1 SGHRS, CDR2 YFSETQ. The CDR3 consists of 15 residues. In DNA, the CDR3 is TGCGCCAGCAGCTTGGGGACTAGCGGGGGCTACGAGCAGTACTTC. Translating gives CASSLGTSGGYEQYF.

This clonotype has a handful of counts. This chain joins TRBV10-3 and TRBJ2-6, with TRBD2 matching over 11 bases. There are 17 residues in the CDR3. Germline values: CDR1 ENHRY, CDR2 SYGVKD. Unmatched junction bases numbered 5, after V lost 3 bases and J lost 4 bases. The CDR3 sequence is CAISDVAGGTGANVLTF. In nucleotides, the CDR3 is TGTGCCATCAGTGACGTAGCGGGAGGGACCGGGGCCAACGTCCTGACTTTC.

V gene TRBV20-1 combines with J gene TRBJ1-4; 7 bases match TRBD1. Germline CDR1 is DFQATT and CDR2 is SNEGSKA (reference sequence). The CDR3 covers 14 residues. Trimming removed 2 bases from V and 7 bases from J; junction bases left unmatched: 7. The DNA for the CDR3 is TGCAGTGCTAGATCGATCGCAGGGGGTGAAAAACTGTTTTTT. Translation: CSARSIAGGEKLFF.

The gene calls are TRBV6-1 and TRBJ2-5, with a possible D match to TRBD1 (6 bases). V shed 0 bases and J shed 0 bases, with 8 bases lying between them. The CDR3 contains 15 residues. Looked up from germline, CDR1 is MNHNS and CDR2 is SASEGT. DNA for the CDR3: TGTGCCAGCAGTGAAGCTGGGACATACCAAGAGACCCAGTACTTC. It codes for CASSEAGTYQETQYF.

Written as DNA, the CDR3 is TGTGCCAGCAGTGTCCCTAACGGGAACACAGATACGCAGTATTTT. The encoded protein is CASSVPNGNTDTQYF. The rearrangement joins TRBV6-1 to TRBJ2-3, with a possible D match to TRBD2 (5 bases). Looked up from germline, CDR1 is MNHNS and CDR2 is SASEGT. Trimming stripped 4 bases from V and 2 bases from J, with 13 bases between. The CDR3 totals 15 residues.

This clonotype was counted a few times. The chain is built from TRBV10-3 and TRBJ1-1; tentatively, D is TRBD1 (6 bases). Germline CDR1 is ENHRY and CDR2 is SYGVKD. The CDR3 has 15 amino acids. V lost 7 bases and J lost 4, with 19 bases in between. In nucleotides, the CDR3 is TGTGCCATCACGGGTGGGCAGGGGATCCTCACTGAAGCTTTCTTT. Translation: CAITGGQGILTEAFF.

V usage is TRBV7-9 and J usage is TRBJ1-2; tentatively, D is TRBD1 (5 bases). Germline-derived CDR1 and CDR2 are SEHNR and FQNEAQ (reference sequence). The CDR3 runs to 15 residues. V was pared by 5 bases and J by 2 bases, with 15 bases between. The CDR3 nucleotides read TGTGCCAGCAGCCCCACAATCGGGGGGAACTATGGCTACACCTTC. Translation gives CASSPTIGGNYGYTF.

The chain combines TRBV4-1 with TRBJ1-6, with 7 bases matching TRBD1. V shed 4 bases, J shed 4 bases, and the junction held 7 bases outside the gene matches. The CDR3 is made up of 16 amino acids. CDR1 and CDR2 from the germline V gene are MGHRA and YSYEKL. The CDR3 region is CASSLTDRDYNSPLHF. The CDR3 DNA sequence: TGCGCCAGCAGCCTCACCGACAGGGATTATAATTCACCCCTCCACTTT.

This rearrangement joins TRBV27 to TRBJ2-7, with 13 nucleotides matching TRBD2. There are 16 residues in the CDR3. Per germline, CDR1 MNHEY and CDR2 SMNVEV (reference sequence). V dropped 0 bases and J dropped 4; count of bases not matched to a gene: 3. In nucleotides, the CDR3 is TGTGCCAGCAGTTTATCGACTAGCGGGAGGAATTACGAGCAGTACTTC. It specifies CASSLSTSGRNYEQYF.

The rearrangement uses TRBV5-1 and TRBJ2-4; D unresolved. Looked up from germline, CDR1 is SGHRS and CDR2 is YFSETQ. V dropped 0 bases and J dropped 4 bases, with 17 bases sitting between them. This CDR3 contains 17 residues. DNA for the CDR3: TGCGCCAGCAGCTTGGTTCCTTTGGGCAGCCCTAAAAACATTCAGTACTTC. Amino acids: CASSLVPLGSPKNIQYF.

The sample holds a few counts of this clonotype. The J gene is TRBJ2-2, the V gene TRBV12-3 or TRBV12-4; D remains unclear. The CDR3 runs 16 residues. Trimming shortened V by 5 bases and J by 1 base, and 14 bases separated the two germline ends. CDR3 region: CASSNWTFQNTGELFF. The CDR3 bases are TGTGCCAGCAGTAACTGGACCTTCCAGAACACCGGGGAGCTGTTTTTT.

This clonotype has at least ten counts. The gene calls are TRBV10-3 and TRBJ1-2; possible D gene TRBD1, 6 bases. Germline V gene lookup returns CDR1 ENHRY and CDR2 SYGVKD. The V end lost 7 bases, the J end lost 6 bases, and 18 bases lay between the germline ends. The CDR3 covers 14 residues. CDR3 in DNA: TGTGCCATCAAAACTCCAGGGGAAGGTCATGGCTACACCTTC. Its translation is CAIKTPGEGHGYTF.

The chain couples TRBV5-5 to TRBJ2-1; no firm D call. Between the trimmed V and J ends, which lost 3 bases and 0 bases, there was a span of 10 bases. This CDR3 has 15 amino acids. Germline V gives CDR1 SGHKS, CDR2 YYEKEE (reference sequence). CDR3 nucleotide sequence: TGTGCCAGCAGCTCCCACCCCAACTCCTACAATGAGCAGTTCTTC. It specifies CASSSHPNSYNEQFF.

V is TRBV12-3 or TRBV12-4 and J is TRBJ2-1, with D maybe TRBD2 (6 bases). Trimming took 5 bases from V and 0 from J, leaving 17 bases between them. This CDR3 is 17 amino acids long. The chain's CDR3 is CASSPRLAGPSYNEQFF. In DNA form, the CDR3 reads TGTGCCAGCAGTCCCCGTCTGGCGGGACCCTCCTACAATGAGCAGTTCTTC.